Shown below are 5 T cell receptor beta chains from a single sample sequenced in a study of cytomegalovirus exposure and HLA in healthy donors. The PCR contained 60 Vbeta and 13 Jbeta primers. Assay used: immunoSEQ multiplex PCR; TCRdb lists only in-frame clones, some missing. In the table there are roughly 250,000 clones, about four fifths of which are singletons. The material sequenced was PBMCs. Receptors were obtained from a girl aged 2 to 10 in good health and CMV-seronegative.

This clone was seen only a few times. The chain employs TRBV27 and TRBJ2-7, with 8 bases identical to TRBD2. The germline V gene encodes CDR1 MNHEY and CDR2 SMNVEV (reference sequence). The CDR3 length is 13 residues. The V and J ends lost 3 bases and 4 bases, in that order; junction bases with no gene match: 2. In DNA form, the CDR3 reads TGTGCCAGCAGTTTCGGGGGGGGTTACGAGCAGTACTTC. Protein: CASSFGGGYEQYF.

V is TRBV28 and J is TRBJ2-3; TRBD1 matches at 9 bases. The CDR3 sequence is 15 residues long. V shed 5 bases and J 2 bases; nucleotides not matched to a gene: 5. In germline, CDR1 is MDHEN, CDR2 SYDVKM. The CDR3 region is CASSKGQGPTDTQYF. CDR3 DNA sequence: TGTGCCAGCAGTAAGGGACAGGGACCCACAGATACGCAGTATTTT.

This chain connects TRBV9 to TRBJ2-7; TRBD2 matches at 8 bases. Per the germline V gene, CDR1 is SGDLS and CDR2 is YYNGEE. This CDR3 is built from 15 residues. After removal of 3 bases from V and 0 bases from J, the junction contained 5 bases not matched to a gene. CDR3 amino acids: CASSAGGGPSYEQYF. The CDR3 DNA reads as TGTGCCAGCAGCGCCGGGGGGGGGCCCTCCTACGAGCAGTACTTC. The whole variable domain, filled in from reference TRBV9 and TRBJ2-7, reads DSGVTQTPKHLITATGQRVTLRCSPRSGDLSVYWYQQSLDQGLQFLIQYYNGEERAKGNILERFSAQQFPDLHSELNLSSLELGDSALYFCASSAGGGPSYEQYFGPGTRLTVT.

J is TRBJ2-1 and V is TRBV29-1, with 7 bases identical to TRBD2. This CDR3 is built from 13 residues. Germline V gives CDR1 SQVTM, CDR2 ANQGSEA. The V gene end was trimmed by 4 bases and the J gene end by 1 base; junction bases not matched to a gene: 1. CDR3 in amino acids: CSVAGGSYNEQFF. The CDR3 region has the DNA TGCAGCGTTGCGGGAGGTTCCTACAATGAGCAGTTCTTC.

In its sample, this clone was seen a few times. The V and J genes are TRBV12-5 and TRBJ2-4, with 9 positions matching TRBD1. The germline CDR1 and CDR2 sequences are LGHNT and FRNRAP. V was pared by 5 bases and J by 9 bases, with 11 bases of the junction left unmatched. This CDR3 is 15 amino acids long. DNA of the CDR3: TGTGCTAGTGGTCCAGGACAGGGGAATTTTGGCATTCAGTACTTC. Translating gives CASGPGQGNFGIQYF.